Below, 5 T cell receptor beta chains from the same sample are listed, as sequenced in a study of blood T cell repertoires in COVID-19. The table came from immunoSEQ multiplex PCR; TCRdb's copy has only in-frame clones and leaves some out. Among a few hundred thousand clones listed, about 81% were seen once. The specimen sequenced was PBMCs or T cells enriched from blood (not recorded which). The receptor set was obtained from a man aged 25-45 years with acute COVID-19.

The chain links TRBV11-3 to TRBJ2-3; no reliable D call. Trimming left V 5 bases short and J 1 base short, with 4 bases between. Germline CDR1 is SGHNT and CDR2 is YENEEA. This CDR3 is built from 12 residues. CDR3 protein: CASSPGTDTQYF. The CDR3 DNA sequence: TGTGCCAGCAGCCCCGGCACAGATACGCAGTATTTT. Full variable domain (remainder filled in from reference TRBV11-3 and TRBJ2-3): EAGVVQSPRYKIIEKKQPVAFWCNPISGHNTLYWYLQNLGQGPELLIRYENEEAVDDSQLPKDRFSAERLKGVDSTLKIQPAELGDSAVYLCASSPGTDTQYFGPGTRLTVL.

CDR3 coding DNA: TGTGCCAGCACAGGGGGCTATGAGCAGTTCTTC. Translated: CASTGGYEQFF. V and J are TRBV11-3 and TRBJ2-1; TRBD1 matches at 8 bases. Trimming at V came to 7 bases and at J to 8 bases, leaving 1 base not matched to a gene. Germline V gives CDR1 SGHNT, CDR2 YENEEA. The CDR3 consists of 11 residues.

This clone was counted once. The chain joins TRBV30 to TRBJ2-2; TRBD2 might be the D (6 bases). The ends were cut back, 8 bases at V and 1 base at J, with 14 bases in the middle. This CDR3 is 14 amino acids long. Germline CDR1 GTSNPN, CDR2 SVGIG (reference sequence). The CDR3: CAIPGTQNTGELFF. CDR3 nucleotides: TGTGCCATCCCCGGGACTCAGAACACCGGGGAGCTGTTTTTT.

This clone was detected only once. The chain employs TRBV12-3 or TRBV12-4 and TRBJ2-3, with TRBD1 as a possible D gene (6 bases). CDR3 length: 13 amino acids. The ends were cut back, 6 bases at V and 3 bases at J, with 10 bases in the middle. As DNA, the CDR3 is TGTGCCAGCAGGGATGGGACAACAGATACGCAGTATTTT. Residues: CASRDGTTDTQYF.

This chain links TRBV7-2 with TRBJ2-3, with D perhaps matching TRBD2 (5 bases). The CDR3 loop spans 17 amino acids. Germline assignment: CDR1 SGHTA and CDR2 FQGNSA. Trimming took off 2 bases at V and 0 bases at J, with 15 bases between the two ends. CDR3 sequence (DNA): TGTGCCAGCAGCTTACCCCGACTACTACCGAGCACAGATACGCAGTATTTT. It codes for CASSLPRLLPSTDTQYF. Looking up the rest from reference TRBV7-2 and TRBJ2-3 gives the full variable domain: GAGVSQSPSNKVTEKGKDVELRCDPISGHTALYWYRQSLGQGLEFLIYFQGNSAPDKSGLPSDRFSAERTGGSVSTLTIQRTQQEDSAVYLCASSLPRLLPSTDTQYFGPGTRLTVL.